This record looks at one T cell receptor beta chain sequence and its context. Its antigen is undetermined. Researchers reported that TCR beta cDNA libraries carried unique molecular identifiers. TCRdb re-called the PCR reads with MiXCR, one entry per CDR3 protein. Of under 200,000 distinct CDR3 sequences listed, about 30% were seen once; the top ten hold more than 3%. Between the trimmed V and J ends, which lost 6 bases and 0 bases, there was a span of 15 bases. Germline values: CDR1 SNHLY, CDR2 FYNNEI. This CDR3 has 16 amino acids. The sample is drawn from a study of post-analysis software for immune sequencing data. Study-wide results and limits: By F measure, samples from a shared preparation batch strongly co-clustered. With TRBV5-6, TRBV5-1 and TRBV20-1 included, about five TRBV segments were more frequent in patients than in controls. Among multiple sclerosis patients, normalized Chao1 diversity was significantly below that of controls.

This chain uses TRBV2 with TRBJ1-3; D may be TRBD1 (5 bases). The receptor comes from a girl between 2 and 17 years old with multiple sclerosis. Sequencing input: blood. The CDR3 loop is CASRSGTASSGNTIYF. The DNA for the CDR3 is TGTGCCAGCAGATCCGGGACGGCGAGCTCTGGAAACACCATATATTTT.